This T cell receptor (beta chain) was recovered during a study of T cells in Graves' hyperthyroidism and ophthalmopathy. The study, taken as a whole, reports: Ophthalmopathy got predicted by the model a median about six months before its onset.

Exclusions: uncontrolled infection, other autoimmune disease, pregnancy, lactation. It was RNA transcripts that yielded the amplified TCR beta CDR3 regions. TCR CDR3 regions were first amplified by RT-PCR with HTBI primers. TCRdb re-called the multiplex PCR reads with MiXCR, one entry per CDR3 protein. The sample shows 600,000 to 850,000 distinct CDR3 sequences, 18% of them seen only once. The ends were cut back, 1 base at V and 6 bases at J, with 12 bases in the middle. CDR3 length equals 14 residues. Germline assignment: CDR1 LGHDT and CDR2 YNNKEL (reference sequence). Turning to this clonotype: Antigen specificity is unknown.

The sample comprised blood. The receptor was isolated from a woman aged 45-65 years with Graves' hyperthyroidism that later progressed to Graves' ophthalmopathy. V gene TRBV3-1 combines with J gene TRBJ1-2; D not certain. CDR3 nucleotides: TGTGCCAGCAGCCAAGTTCAGATCCCAGATGGCTACACCTTC. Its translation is CASSQVQIPDGYTF. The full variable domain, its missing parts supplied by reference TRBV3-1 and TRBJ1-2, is DTAVSQTPKYLVTQMGNDKSIKCEQNLGHDTMYWYKQDSKKFLKIMFSYNNKELIINETVPNRFSPKSPDKAHLNLHINSLELGDSAVYFCASSQVQIPDGYTFGSGTRLTVV.